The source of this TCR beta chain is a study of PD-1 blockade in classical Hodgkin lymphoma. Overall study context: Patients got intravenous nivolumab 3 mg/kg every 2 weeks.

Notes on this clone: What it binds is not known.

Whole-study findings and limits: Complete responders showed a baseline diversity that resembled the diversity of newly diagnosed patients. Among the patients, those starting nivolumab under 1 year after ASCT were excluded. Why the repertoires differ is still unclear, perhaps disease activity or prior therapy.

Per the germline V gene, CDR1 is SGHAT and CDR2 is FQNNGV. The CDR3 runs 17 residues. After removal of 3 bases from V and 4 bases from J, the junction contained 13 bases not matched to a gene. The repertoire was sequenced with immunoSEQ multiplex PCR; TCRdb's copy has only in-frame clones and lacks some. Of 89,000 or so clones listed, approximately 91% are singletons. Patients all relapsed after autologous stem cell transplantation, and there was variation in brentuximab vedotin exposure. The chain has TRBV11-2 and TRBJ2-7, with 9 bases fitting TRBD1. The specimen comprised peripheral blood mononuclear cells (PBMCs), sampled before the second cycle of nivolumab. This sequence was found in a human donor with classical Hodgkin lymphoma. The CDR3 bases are TGTGCCAGCAGCTTCCCGACCCGACAGGGGGATCTTTACGAGCAGTACTTC. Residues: CASSFPTRQGDLYEQYF.